Listed below are T cell receptor beta chains from one sample, sequenced in a study of T cells in Graves' hyperthyroidism and ophthalmopathy. MiXCR was run by TCRdb on the multiplex PCR reads, yielding one entry per CDR3 protein. The data show some 770,000 distinct CDR3 sequences, roughly 15% seen once. The sample taken for sequencing was blood. The source of these receptors is a man aged 18 to 29 with Graves' hyperthyroidism. The conserved cysteine and the conserved F or W are not part of the CDR3 here.

v_gene: TRBV20-1; CDR3aa: SARDPRNTGGLF
v_gene: TRBV7-2; CDR3aa: ASSRGGGGDTQY
v_gene: TRBV7-8; CDR3aa: ASSLVRGSGQRPYEQY
v_gene: TRBV4-3; CDR3aa: ASSQEEGARTSGRPWEQF
v_gene: TRBV12-3/TRBV12-4; CDR3aa: ASSLAPPLAGADTQY
v_gene: TRBV6-1; CDR3aa: ASSYDVPPGEQY
v_gene: TRBV4-3; CDR3aa: ASSRDWTGSGNQPQH
v_gene: TRBV2; CDR3aa: ASSEGHTEAF
v_gene: TRBV10-3; CDR3aa: AISDATDTQY
v_gene: TRBV6-1; CDR3aa: ASSRSIGNQETQY
v_gene: TRBV20-1; CDR3aa: SASDIGPSYEQY
v_gene: TRBV13; CDR3aa: ASSPLRLAEAF
v_gene: TRBV25-1; CDR3aa: ASSRWEGTDTQY
v_gene: TRBV5-1; CDR3aa: ASSSGWLPNEKLF
v_gene: TRBV10-1; CDR3aa: ASSESRTPPLADGELF
v_gene: TRBV20-1; CDR3aa: SAVLDEQF
v_gene: TRBV7-2; CDR3aa: ASSLVGGGGETQY
v_gene: TRBV6-1; CDR3aa: ASSYTGMNTEAF
v_gene: TRBV2; CDR3aa: ASARRGSAYNEQF
v_gene: TRBV7-8; CDR3aa: ASSSGLAGGPLIHEQF
v_gene: TRBV7-3; CDR3aa: ASSLSPGSFLTEAF
v_gene: TRBV19; CDR3aa: ASLEGAGANVLT
v_gene: TRBV6-2/TRBV6-3; CDR3aa: ASSYSSRGEQY
v_gene: TRBV4-2; CDR3aa: ASSQEGAGTSGNYEQY
v_gene: TRBV5-1; CDR3aa: ASSLAQEGETQY
v_gene: TRBV28; CDR3aa: ASREGQSIYGYT
v_gene: TRBV6-1; CDR3aa: ASSDLRERSNYGYT
v_gene: TRBV30; CDR3aa: AWRPGDGEAF
v_gene: TRBV13; CDR3aa: ASSLEAGGKAF
v_gene: TRBV5-1; CDR3aa: ASSFPGEETQY
v_gene: TRBV19; CDR3aa: ASTPFSRNEQF
v_gene: TRBV20-1; CDR3aa: SARDDGGRTGTLSEAF
v_gene: TRBV5-5; CDR3aa: ASSSLLAGVAETQY
v_gene: TRBV6-1; CDR3aa: ASRVDRWTEAF
v_gene: TRBV4-1; CDR3aa: ASSQHPQGLAEAF
v_gene: TRBV4-1; CDR3aa: ASSPKEGQGVTYEQY
v_gene: TRBV20-1; CDR3aa: SAREVPGAYEQY
v_gene: TRBV18; CDR3aa: ASSPPAGNTEAF
v_gene: TRBV11-3; CDR3aa: ASSLTAGSTEAF
v_gene: TRBV20-1; CDR3aa: SVLPSANYGYT